In its sample, the clone carrying this T cell receptor (beta chain) was seen a few times. Its antigen is not identified. Germline V gives CDR1 MDHEN, CDR2 SYDVKM. The junction had 10 bases not matched to a gene; V was cut back by 7 bases and J by 5 bases. The CDR3 runs to 15 residues. Both 60 Vbeta primers and 13 Jbeta primers went into the PCR. Measured with immunoSEQ multiplex PCR; TCRdb has only the in-frame clones, and not every one. The sample consists of some 150,000 clones, more than 9.5% of them appearing once. The data were obtained in a study of cytomegalovirus exposure and HLA in healthy donors. Whole-study context: The early release's HLA-typed donors yielded roughly 85 million unique TCRs.

Findings and limits, study-wide: V- and J-gene trimming of TCR beta was linked (in a later analysis) to a missense DCLRE1C variant.

While unrecorded immune exposures were likely, the donors were nominally healthy when sampled. The chain uses TRBV28 and TRBJ2-2; 7 bases map to TRBD2. The sequence was obtained from a man between 45 and 60 years old in good health and CMV-seronegative. The sequenced sample was PBMCs. The CDR3, as DNA: TGTGCCAGCACCATGAGTTCGGGGGGAACCGGGGAGCTGTTTTTT. As protein: CASTMSSGGTGELFF. Combining the CDR3 with reference TRBV28 and TRBJ2-2 gives the whole variable domain DVKVTQSSRYLVKRTGEKVFLECVQDMDHENMFWYRQDPGLGLRLIYFSYDVKMKEKGDIPEGYSVSREKKERFSLILESASTNQTSMYLCASTMSSGGTGELFFGEGSRLTVL.